These 14 T cell receptor beta chains were all obtained from the same sample, sequenced in a study of T cells after posttransplantation cyclophosphamide. TCRdb's table, derived via immunoSEQ multiplex PCR, lists solely in-frame clones and lacks some. This sample comprises 37,000 or so clones, none seen once only. Sequenced material: PBMCs. These receptors were obtained from a young man in good health and a related stem cell transplant donor.

This clone was counted many times. The rearrangement joins TRBV6-6 to TRBJ1-5; TRBD1 might be the D (6 bases). The CDR3 covers 15 residues. CDR1 MNHNY and CDR2 SVGAGI come from the germline V gene (reference sequence). Trimming pared 5 bases from V and 5 bases from J, leaving 16 bases between. The CDR3, as DNA: TGTGCCAGCAGTGGGACAACAAATATCGATCAGCCCCAGCATTTT. This gives the protein CASSGTTNIDQPQHF.

There are many counts of this clone. This rearrangement joins TRBV7-2 to TRBJ1-6; D call uncertain. V was cut by 1 base and J by 13 bases, with 5 bases left in between. The CDR3 contains 11 residues. Germline V gives CDR1 SGHTA, CDR2 FQGNSA. The CDR3 coding sequence is TGTGCCAGCAGCTTAGGTCTTCCCCTCCACTTT. It is translated as CASSLGLPLHF.

This clone showed up many times. The rearrangement uses TRBV12-3 or TRBV12-4 and TRBJ1-3; 10 bases line up with TRBD1. This CDR3 is 14 amino acids long. The ends lost 6 bases at V and 7 bases at J; junction bases unmatched: 6. Here the CDR3 reads CASRGTGESNTIYF. As DNA, the CDR3 is TGTGCCAGCAGAGGGACAGGGGAATCCAACACCATATATTTT.

This clone appeared a few times. V usage is TRBV4-3 and J usage is TRBJ1-2, with D unresolved. The germline V gene has CDR1 LGHNA and CDR2 YSLEER. Trimming left V 0 bases short and J 0 bases short, with 14 bases between. This CDR3 comprises 17 residues. The chain's CDR3 is CASSQDAGVWANYGYTF. CDR3 sequence (DNA): TGCGCCAGCAGCCAAGACGCGGGTGTCTGGGCTAACTATGGCTACACCTTC.

This clone has at least ten counts. The chain employs TRBV19 and TRBJ1-2; maybe TRBD1 (5 bases). The CDR3 spans 17 residues. Trimming stripped 5 bases from V and 2 bases from J, with 21 bases between. The germline CDR1 and CDR2 sequences are LNHDA and SQIVND (reference sequence). CDR3 coding DNA: TGTGCCAGTAGTCCCCGGGACTCCCCAAGAGGAAACTATGGCTACACCTTC. Protein product: CASSPRDSPRGNYGYTF.

In its sample, this clone was seen many times. The chain combines TRBV6-2 or TRBV6-3 with TRBJ2-1; 10 bases agree with TRBD1. J lost 7 bases, V lost 5 bases, and 8 bases had no gene match. The CDR3 runs 15 residues. CDR1 is MNHEY, CDR2 SVGEGT, per germline. The DNA for the CDR3 is TGTGCCAGCAGTGACCCGGGACAGGGGTCGAATGAGCAGTTCTTC. Its translation: CASSDPGQGSNEQFF.

This clone has a handful of counts. The V call is TRBV4-1, the J call TRBJ1-2; 7 nucleotides match TRBD1. The CDR3 is 16 amino acids. V lost 1 base to trimming and J lost 3 bases; unmatched junction nucleotides: 8. Germline assignment: CDR1 MGHRA and CDR2 YSYEKL. CDR3 coding DNA: TGCGCCAGCAGCCAAGGGATTCTTCAGGGGGACTATGGCTACACCTTC. Translating it yields CASSQGILQGDYGYTF.

As for this clone: An end of the junction does not agree with germline; a read error may underlie this. The V call is TRBV6-2 or TRBV6-3, the J call TRBJ1-2; TRBD1 matches at 9 bases. The germline V gene encodes CDR1 MNHEY and CDR2 SVGEGT. The CDR3 loop spans 14 amino acids. In nucleotides, the CDR3 is TGTGCCAGCAGTCACTCGTTGGACAGGGGAGGCTACACCTTC. Encoded protein: CASSHSLDRGGYTF.

This clone was counted between two and nine times. The chain joins TRBV19 to TRBJ2-5; D uncertain. Looked up from germline, CDR1 is LNHDA and CDR2 is SQIVND (reference sequence). V lost 5 bases to trimming and J lost 1 base, with 11 bases between them. The CDR3 extends over 14 amino acids. DNA for the CDR3: TGTGCCAGTAGTGCCCATCGCGGCCAAGAGACCCAGTACTTC. As protein: CASSAHRGQETQYF.

This clone was recorded many times. The chain employs TRBV10-2 and TRBJ2-7; 9 positions agree with TRBD1. V trimming: 5 bases; J trimming: 2 bases; junction bases outside the gene matches: 7. CDR3 length: 15 residues. Germline V gene sequence: CDR1 WSHSY, CDR2 SAAADI. CDR3 DNA: TGCGCCAGCAGTTCCGGGACAGGGAACACCTACGAGCAGTACTTC. Its protein is CASSSGTGNTYEQYF.

This clone was recorded at least ten times. The rearrangement links TRBV29-1 to TRBJ2-1; D remains unclear. CDR3 size: 11 residues. V gave up 4 bases and J gave up 9 bases, with 10 bases separating them. From germline, CDR1 is SQVTM and CDR2 ANQGSEA. The CDR3 protein is CSVGEPGEQFF. CDR3 DNA sequence: TGCAGCGTTGGAGAACCCGGTGAGCAGTTCTTC.

This clone appeared a few times. V and J are TRBV9 and TRBJ2-3; the match to TRBD2 covers 10 bases. The CDR3 has 18 residues. Trimming at V came to 0 bases and at J to 0 bases, leaving 7 bases not matched to a gene. Germline lookup yields CDR1 SGDLS and CDR2 YYNGEE. CDR3 nucleotides: TGTGCCAGCAGCGTAGCTGGAGCTAGCGGGGGTAGCACAGATACGCAGTATTTT. The encoded protein is CASSVAGASGGSTDTQYF.

This clone was picked up many times. V and J are TRBV4-2 and TRBJ2-7; D possibly corresponds to TRBD1 (5 bases). This CDR3 has 16 residues. Germline V gene sequence: CDR1 LGHNA, CDR2 YNFKEQ. Trimming left V 4 bases short and J 7 bases short, with 23 bases between. CDR3 bases: TGTGCCAGCAGCCCAATCAGGGTAGCTCGTGTAGTTGAGCAGTACTTC. This gives the protein CASSPIRVARVVEQYF.

Ten or more counts support this clone. This rearrangement joins TRBV7-2 to TRBJ1-1, with D possibly matching TRBD1 (5 bases). V was clipped by 5 bases and J by 6 bases, with 13 bases between them. The CDR3 is made up of 13 amino acids. Germline lookup yields CDR1 SGHTA and CDR2 FQGNSA. CDR3 in DNA: TGTGCCAGCAGCCCGAACCCAGGGTCTGAAGCTTTCTTT. Translating gives CASSPNPGSEAFF.